This TCR beta chain was identified in a study of early T cells in non-severe SARS-CoV-2 infection. TCRdb reprocessed the 5' RACE reads via MiXCR and lists one record per CDR3 protein. The table shows more than 95,000 distinct CDR3 sequences, with about 15% occurring only once. Only a few counts were recorded for this clonotype. CDR3 size: 19 residues. Looked up from germline, CDR1 is SNHLY and CDR2 is FYNNEI. V was trimmed by 4 bases and J by 0 bases, leaving 24 bases between them. This TCR came from an adult who was a healthcare worker with PCR-confirmed SARS-CoV-2 infection or an uninfected control (not recorded which). V usage is TRBV2 and J usage is TRBJ1-1; D unresolved. Sequenced input: whole blood. CDR3 bases: TGTGCCAGCAGTGCACGAATGTCGGGCAGCGGCGGCCTGAACACTGAAGCTTTCTTT. As protein: CASSARMSGSGGLNTEAFF.